The T cell receptor (beta chain) under discussion was sequenced for a study of naive and memory T cell subsets. After CD4 positive bead selection, the CD4-negative fraction gave CD8 T cells. Cells stained for CD3, CD4, CD8, CD45RA and CD27 were sorted into four subsets. Both TRBC1 and TRBC2 were covered by a beta constant-region primer of two equimolar oligonucleotides. Nested alpha and beta constant-region primers with the SP2 primer drove four PCR rounds on ligated cDNA. From the UMI-ligation and nested PCR reads, TCRdb called clonotypes with MiXCR, one entry per CDR3 protein. The top ten clones hold 22% of a sample with about 35,000 distinct CDR3 sequences, 10% to 15% of them seen once. Germline values: CDR1 SGHTA, CDR2 FQGTGA. CDR3 length equals 13 residues. Trimming removed 5 bases at V and 7 bases at J, with 12 bases between.

The chain uses TRBV7-3 and TRBJ2-1; possibly TRBD2 for D (5 bases). This receptor was obtained from a human donor in good health. The source material was effector memory CD4+ T cells from blood. As to subset: effector memory, CD45RA- CD27-. The CDR3 loop is CASSQTRENEQFF. The DNA of the CDR3 is TGTGCCAGCAGCCAAACCCGGGAAAATGAGCAGTTCTTC.